A single sample is the source of the 23 T cell receptor beta chains below, sequenced in a study of technical replicates of blood from several donors. Sequencing was performed with immunoSEQ multiplex PCR; in TCRdb, only in-frame clones are kept and a portion is missing. The sample includes approximately 75,000 clones, around 97% of them seen just once. Material: T cells isolated from PBMCs. These receptor sequences come from a human donor in good health.

CDR3 region: CASSRGTDQYTGELFF. The CDR3 DNA reads TGTGCCAGCAGCCGCGGGACAGACCAGTACACCGGGGAGCTGTTTTTT. V is TRBV7-9 and J is TRBJ2-2; D perhaps matches TRBD1 (7 bases). Germline CDR1 reads SEHNR; CDR2 reads FQNEAQ (reference sequence). This CDR3 spans 16 amino acids. V was shortened by 5 bases and J by 3 bases, with 16 bases between the two germline ends.

The J gene is TRBJ2-5, the V gene TRBV27, with 7 bases aligning to TRBD2. The length of the CDR3 is 13 residues. From germline, CDR1 is MNHEY and CDR2 SMNVEV (reference sequence). V was clipped by 6 bases and J by 2 bases; unmatched bases: 3. Here the CDR3 reads CASRRAGQETQYF. As DNA, the CDR3 is TGTGCCAGCAGACGAGCGGGGCAAGAGACCCAGTACTTC.

The rearrangement uses TRBV4-1 and TRBJ1-3; D uncertain. CDR3 length equals 15 residues. V was shortened by 0 bases and J by 0 bases, with 6 bases between the two germline ends. The germline CDR1 and CDR2 sequences are MGHRA and YSYEKL. The chain's CDR3 is CASSQESVSGNTIYF. The CDR3 nucleotides read TGCGCCAGCAGCCAAGAGTCGGTCTCTGGAAACACCATATATTTT.

The chain combines TRBV4-1 with TRBJ2-7; TRBD1 is a possible D gene (6 bases). The V gene's germline CDR1 is MGHRA and CDR2 YSYEKL. The V and J ends lost 4 bases and 4 bases respectively, with 20 bases between them. CDR3 length equals 16 residues. The CDR3 protein is CASSPYTGSLFYEQYF. The CDR3 DNA follows: TGCGCCAGCAGCCCATACACAGGGAGTCTTTTTTACGAGCAGTACTTC.

As concerns this clone: Its ends do not fully match the called genes, so a read error is possible. The rearrangement links TRBV6-1 to TRBJ1-2; TRBD1 agrees at 8 bases. The germline CDR1 and CDR2 sequences are MNHNS and SASEGT. The CDR3 totals 14 residues. DNA of the CDR3: TGTGCCAGCAGGGAAGGGCAGGGGGCTCGGGGCTACACCTTC. Its protein is CASREGQGARGYTF.

This CDR3 is CASSQVDTYHYGYTF. The CDR3 nucleotides are TGCGCCAGCAGCCAAGTTGACACATATCACTATGGCTACACCTTC. This chain links TRBV4-1 with TRBJ1-2; D not resolved. From germline, CDR1 is MGHRA and CDR2 YSYEKL. The CDR3 loop spans 15 amino acids. V was clipped by 1 base and J by 3 bases, with 12 bases between them.

This clone was recorded many times. The chain carries TRBV7-2 and TRBJ2-2, with D possibly being TRBD1 (6 bases). In germline, CDR1 is SGHTA, CDR2 FQGNSA. The V end lost 5 bases, the J end lost 0 bases, and 16 bases lay between the germline ends. The CDR3 contains 17 residues. The CDR3 DNA follows: TGTGCCAGCAGCATCGACAGGCCCCTCGCGAACACCGGGGAGCTGTTTTTT. This gives the protein CASSIDRPLANTGELFF.

This clone is a singleton in its sample. An end of the junction differs from the germline gene, which may be a read error. The V gene is TRBV11-2, the J gene TRBJ2-2; D is possibly TRBD1 (5 bases). Germline values: CDR1 SGHAT, CDR2 FQNNGV. The CDR3 sequence is 15 residues long. CDR3 in DNA: TGTGCCAGCAGCTTAGGCAGGGCGAAGACCGGGGAGCTGTTTTTT. It encodes CASSLGRAKTGELFF. Complete variable domain (other parts from reference TRBV11-2 and TRBJ2-2): EAGVAQSPRYKIIEKRQSVAFWCNPISGHATLYWYQQILGQGPKLLIQFQNNGVVDDSQLPKDRFSAERLKGVDSTLKIQPAKLEDSAVYLCASSLGRAKTGELFFGEGSRLTVL.

The gene calls are TRBV5-5 and TRBJ1-1; 7 positions match TRBD1. Germline CDR1 and CDR2: SGHKS and YYEKEE (reference sequence). V lost 1 base and J lost 7; bases outside the gene matches: 1. The CDR3 has 12 residues. The CDR3 coding sequence is TGTGCCAGCAGCTTGTGGGACAGTGAAGCTTTCTTT. It is translated as CASSLWDSEAFF.

This chain connects TRBV7-3 to TRBJ1-1, with TRBD1 matching 8 bases. CDR1 is SGHTA and CDR2 is FQGTGA in the germline V gene. This CDR3 is built from 18 residues. Trimming at V came to 6 bases and at J to 2 bases, leaving 17 bases not matched to a gene. In DNA form, the CDR3 reads TGTGCCAGCAGTTGCCCCCCTTTCAGGGGGCGGGTTAACACTGAAGCTTTCTTT. Translating it yields CASSCPPFRGRVNTEAFF.

This rearrangement joins TRBV27 to TRBJ2-7, with D unclear. The V end was cut by 2 bases, the J end by 4 bases, with 15 bases between. This CDR3 is built from 15 residues. CDR1 and CDR2 (germline): MNHEY, SMNVEV (reference sequence). The CDR3 DNA is TGTGCCAGCAGTTTAAGATCTTATACCGCGTACGAGCAGTACTTC. The encoded protein is CASSLRSYTAYEQYF.

J is TRBJ2-7 and V is TRBV5-1, with TRBD1 as a possible D gene (5 bases). V was shortened by 4 bases and J by 3 bases, with 14 bases between the two germline ends. This CDR3 contains 14 residues. Germline CDR1 SGHRS, CDR2 YFSETQ. This CDR3 is CASSPAQANYEQYF. CDR3 nucleotides: TGCGCCAGCAGCCCGGCACAGGCGAACTACGAGCAGTACTTC.

This chain connects TRBV30 to TRBJ1-2; D perhaps matches TRBD1 (6 bases). The CDR3 totals 11 residues. In germline, CDR1 is GTSNPN, CDR2 SVGIG (reference sequence). The CDR3 region has the DNA TGTTCTCGGGGGGGCGAGTATGGCTACACCTTC. The encoded protein is CSRGGEYGYTF.

V and J are TRBV10-3 and TRBJ1-1; 11 positions match TRBD1. With V trimmed by 3 bases and J by 6 bases, 12 bases remained unmatched. This CDR3 is 17 amino acids long. Germline V gene data show CDR1 as ENHRY and CDR2 as SYGVKD. The CDR3 DNA follows: TGTGCCATCAGTGACGGCAGAGGGACAGGGGGAGCGTCTGAAGCTTTCTTT. Translation: CAISDGRGTGGASEAFF.

The J gene is TRBJ2-1, the V gene TRBV5-6; D remains unclear. V lost 2 bases to trimming and J lost 6 bases, with 9 bases between them. The CDR3 contains 13 residues. Per germline, CDR1 SGHDT and CDR2 YYEEEE. CDR3 DNA sequence: TGTGCCAGCAGCTTCCCCACCGGCAATGAGCAGTTCTTC. This gives the protein CASSFPTGNEQFF.

The V call is TRBV6-5, the J call TRBJ1-1; D unclear. The V end was cut by 11 bases, the J end by 2 bases, with 21 bases between. The length of the CDR3 is 15 residues. Germline values: CDR1 MNHEY, CDR2 SVGAGI. The CDR3 sequence is CAVRRAGGDNTEAFF. The CDR3 nucleotides are TGTGCCGTCCGGAGGGCTGGTGGGGATAACACTGAAGCTTTCTTT.

The rearrangement uses TRBV5-1 and TRBJ2-5; a weak D match, TRBD2 (7 bases). CDR1 and CDR2 from the germline V gene are SGHRS and YFSETQ. The V gene lost 0 bases and the J gene lost 5 bases, with 14 bases spanning the gap. The CDR3 has 15 amino acids. This chain's CDR3 is CASSLEAGAGETQYF. CDR3 nucleotide sequence: TGCGCCAGCAGCTTGGAGGCGGGGGCGGGGGAGACCCAGTACTTC.

This rearrangement joins TRBV7-9 to TRBJ2-3; 11 bases line up with TRBD2. This CDR3 has 15 amino acids. The V segment lost 4 bases and the J segment 1 base; nucleotides outside the gene matches: 1. The germline V gene encodes CDR1 SEHNR and CDR2 FQNEAQ (reference sequence). The chain's CDR3 is CASSSGLAGTDTQYF. CDR3 in DNA: TGTGCCAGCAGCTCGGGACTAGCGGGCACAGATACGCAGTATTTT.

The chain employs TRBV4-1 and TRBJ2-1, with 7 bases lining up with TRBD2. Germline V gene lookup returns CDR1 MGHRA and CDR2 YSYEKL. There are 17 residues in the CDR3. V shed 0 bases, J shed 0 bases, and the junction held 5 bases outside the gene matches. CDR3 residues: CASSQDQRTSSYNEQFF. In DNA form, the CDR3 reads TGCGCCAGCAGCCAAGATCAAAGGACTAGCTCCTACAATGAGCAGTTCTTC.

The chain combines TRBV9 with TRBJ1-1, with 8 bases aligning to TRBD1. The CDR3 runs to 14 residues. CDR1 SGDLS and CDR2 YYNGEE come from the germline V gene. V lost 0 bases and J lost 6; bases outside the gene matches: 4. The CDR3 nucleotides are TGTGCCAGCAGCGTAGGACAGGGGCTACCTGAAGCTTTCTTT. This codes for CASSVGQGLPEAFF.

A single count supports this clone. V is TRBV19 and J is TRBJ1-3, with D possibly being TRBD1 (5 bases). The germline CDR1 and CDR2 sequences are LNHDA and SQIVND (reference sequence). V lost 4 bases and J 4 bases, leaving 17 bases between the germline ends. The CDR3 totals 16 residues. Written as DNA, the CDR3 is TGTGCCAGTAGTAGAACAGGCTCAGTGGCGGGAAACACCATATATTTT. Translated, it gives CASSRTGSVAGNTIYF.

This sequence joins TRBV5-1 and TRBJ2-7, with TRBD1 identical over 10 bases. The CDR3 covers 17 residues. Trimming removed 4 bases from V and 5 bases from J; junction bases left unmatched: 15. Germline CDR1 SGHRS, CDR2 YFSETQ. CDR3: CASSPLGATGTGDEQYF. The CDR3 DNA is TGCGCCAGCAGCCCCCTAGGGGCCACCGGGACAGGGGACGAGCAGTACTTC.

The gene calls are TRBV29-1 and TRBJ1-2, with 7 positions matching TRBD1. J lost 2 bases, V lost 6 bases, and 9 bases had no gene match. CDR1 SQVTM and CDR2 ANQGSEA come from the germline V gene. The CDR3 runs to 14 residues. Written as DNA, the CDR3 is TGCAGCGTAATTCAACAGGGGCGAAACTATGGCTACACCTTC. This gives the protein CSVIQQGRNYGYTF.